The next 18 T cell receptor beta chains were all read from a single sample in a study of shared clonotypes between healthy human individuals. Terminally differentiated effector memory CD45RA+ cells were excluded from the naive CD8 cells, which were CD45RO-negative and positively selected for CCR7. TCRdb's table, derived via immunoSEQ multiplex PCR, lists solely in-frame clones and lacks some. The sample holds 800,000 or so clones; 90% to 98% are singletons and the top ten take less than 0.25%. Sequenced input: naive CD8+ T cells sorted from blood. Receptors originate from a man under 40 in good health.

The chain carries TRBV9 and TRBJ2-3; the D is unclear. Trimming removed 3 bases from V and 1 base from J, with 6 bases in between. This CDR3 spans 13 amino acids. Germline V gene lookup returns CDR1 SGDLS and CDR2 YYNGEE. The CDR3 DNA is TGTGCCAGCAGCGAAAGAGGCACAGATACGCAGTATTTT. This sequence encodes CASSERGTDTQYF.

The rearrangement uses TRBV7-9 and TRBJ1-1; 7 bases map to TRBD1. The CDR3 is 15 residues long. Looked up from germline, CDR1 is SEHNR and CDR2 is FQNEAQ (reference sequence). V lost 3 bases to trimming and J lost 2 bases; unmatched junction nucleotides: 6. CDR3 region: CASSFHRDSNTEAFF. The CDR3 region has the DNA TGTGCCAGCAGCTTTCATCGGGACAGCAACACTGAAGCTTTCTTT. The variable domain in full, with the rest retrieved from reference TRBV7-9 and TRBJ1-1, is DTGVSQNPRHKITKRGQNVTFRCDPISEHNRLYWYRQTLGQGPEFLTYFQNEAQLEKSRLLSDRFSAERPKGSFSTLEIQRTEQGDSAMYLCASSFHRDSNTEAFFGQGTRLTVV.

The V gene is TRBV23-1, the J gene TRBJ1-2; tentative D call: TRBD1 (5 bases). TRBV23-1 is identified as an open reading frame with a role that is uncertain. V dropped 4 bases and J dropped 1 base, with 16 bases sitting between them. The CDR3 loop spans 16 amino acids. CDR3 sequence reads: CASSPSPGRDNYGYTF. As DNA, the CDR3 is TGCGCCAGCAGTCCTTCGCCAGGGAGAGATAACTATGGCTACACCTTC.

The chain employs TRBV13 and TRBJ2-2; D gene unclear. The V gene lost 1 base and the J gene lost 3 bases, with 9 bases spanning the gap. The CDR3 has 15 amino acids. CDR1 PRHDT and CDR2 FYEKMQ come from the germline V gene (reference sequence). CDR3 DNA: TGTGCCAGCAGCTTAGATCCTGGCTACACCGGGGAGCTGTTTTTT. Translated, it gives CASSLDPGYTGELFF.

This clone has only one observation. The chain joins TRBV10-3 to TRBJ2-1; TRBD1 matches 7 bases. V shed 3 bases and J 5 bases; nucleotides not matched to a gene: 19. Germline CDR1 and CDR2: ENHRY and SYGVKD. The CDR3 is made up of 19 amino acids. In nucleotides, the CDR3 is TGTGCCATCAGTGAATCGCCAGGGGGACGGGGCCTAGATAACAATGAGCAGTTCTTC. This encodes CAISESPGGRGLDNNEQFF.

The chain employs TRBV16 and TRBJ2-5, with unresolved D. Trimming took off 8 bases at V and 5 bases at J, with 6 bases between the two ends. This CDR3 has 10 residues. From germline, CDR1 is KGHSY and CDR2 FQNENV. The CDR3 sequence: CASGIETQYF. CDR3 sequence (DNA): TGTGCCAGCGGTATCGAGACCCAGTACTTC.

CDR3 nucleotides: TGTGCCAGCAGCAAAGGGGTGACTGGGGACCATGAGCAGTTCTTC. Translated: CASSKGVTGDHEQFF. The rearrangement uses TRBV21-1 and TRBJ2-1. TRBV21-1 is a documented pseudogene. The CDR3 totals 15 residues.

The V call is TRBV27, the J call TRBJ2-3, with D tentatively TRBD2 (6 bases). The germline V gene encodes CDR1 MNHEY and CDR2 SMNVEV (reference sequence). There are 14 residues in the CDR3. Trimming stripped 5 bases from V and 0 bases from J, with 9 bases between. The CDR3 reads CASSPGLSTDTQYF. The DNA of the CDR3 is TGTGCCAGCAGTCCGGGACTGAGCACAGATACGCAGTATTTT.

CDR3 amino acids: CASRDDVNEQFF. The CDR3, as DNA: TGTGCCAGCAGGGACGACGTCAATGAGCAGTTCTTC. J is TRBJ2-1 and V is TRBV2; D gene uncertain. Trimming took 6 bases from V and 6 from J, leaving 9 bases between them. CDR3 length: 12 amino acids. Germline loops: CDR1 SNHLY, CDR2 FYNNEI.

This chain connects TRBV29-1 to TRBJ2-3; 14 positions agree with TRBD2. This CDR3 contains 15 residues. V was pared by 6 bases and J by 2 bases, with 4 bases of the junction left unmatched. Germline V gives CDR1 SQVTM, CDR2 ANQGSEA. CDR3 protein: CSVAGLAGVTDTQYF. CDR3 sequence (DNA): TGCAGCGTAGCGGGACTAGCGGGAGTCACAGATACGCAGTATTTT.

The J gene is TRBJ2-2, the V gene TRBV27, with D perhaps matching TRBD1 or TRBD2 (5 bases each). The V gene lost 6 bases and the J gene lost 7 bases, with 12 bases spanning the gap. Germline-derived CDR1 and CDR2 are MNHEY and SMNVEV (reference sequence). This CDR3 has 13 residues. CDR3 sequence: CASRALGVGELFF. The CDR3 region has the DNA TGTGCCAGCAGGGCGTTGGGGGTCGGGGAGCTGTTTTTT.

The V gene is TRBV4-1, the J gene TRBJ2-2; weak D call: TRBD1 (5 bases). Trimming removed 4 bases at V and 0 bases at J, with 15 bases between. Germline CDR1 MGHRA, CDR2 YSYEKL. This CDR3 contains 17 residues. CDR3: CASSPPHGQTNTGELFF. The CDR3 coding sequence is TGCGCCAGCAGCCCCCCGCACGGACAAACGAACACCGGGGAGCTGTTTTTT.

As to this clone: The sample holds other DNA sequences that translate to the same CDR3. The chain couples TRBV27 to TRBJ1-5; a weak D match, TRBD1 (5 bases). Deletions cut 3 bases from V and 3 bases from J, with 9 bases between. This CDR3 is built from 14 residues. The germline V gene encodes CDR1 MNHEY and CDR2 SMNVEV (reference sequence). Here the CDR3 DNA reads TGTGCCAGCAGTTTGCAGGGCGACAATCAGCCCCAGCATTTT. It encodes CASSLQGDNQPQHF.

Comment on this clone: Other DNA variants within this sample encode the same CDR3. J is TRBJ2-7 and V is TRBV19; D remains unclear. The V end was cut by 4 bases, the J end by 2 bases, with 9 bases between. CDR3 length: 13 residues. In germline, CDR1 is LNHDA, CDR2 SQIVND (reference sequence). The CDR3 protein is CASSTRLTYEQYF. The CDR3 nucleotides are TGTGCCAGTAGTACCAGACTCACCTACGAGCAGTACTTC.

The rearrangement uses TRBV9 and TRBJ2-3; D remains ambiguous. The length of the CDR3 is 12 residues. CDR1 and CDR2 from the germline V gene are SGDLS and YYNGEE. V lost 4 bases, J lost 4 bases, and 7 bases lay in between. DNA for the CDR3: TGTGCCAGCAGCCCCCGGCCAGATACGCAGTATTTT. This codes for CASSPRPDTQYF. The full variable domain, with the rest looked up from reference TRBV9 and TRBJ2-3, is DSGVTQTPKHLITATGQRVTLRCSPRSGDLSVYWYQQSLDQGLQFLIQYYNGEERAKGNILERFSAQQFPDLHSELNLSSLELGDSALYFCASSPRPDTQYFGPGTRLTVL.

The chain couples TRBV29-1 to TRBJ2-1; D is ambiguous. Trimming left V 5 bases short and J 4 bases short, with 15 bases between. The CDR3 contains 14 residues. Per germline, CDR1 SQVTM and CDR2 ANQGSEA. CDR3 loop: CSVFPKLAYNEQFF. CDR3 in DNA: TGCAGCGTTTTCCCCAAGTTAGCATACAATGAGCAGTTCTTC.

The genes are TRBV5-1 and TRBJ2-5; 9 bases match TRBD2. Germline-derived CDR1 and CDR2 are SGHRS and YFSETQ. The CDR3 sequence is 15 residues long. J was trimmed by 5 bases and V by 5 bases; bases with no gene match: 10. In DNA form, the CDR3 reads TGCGCCAGCAGGGAAGGGACTAGCTCGGGTGAGACCCAGTACTTC. This gives the protein CASREGTSSGETQYF.

The rearrangement uses TRBV14 and TRBJ2-3; D unclear. Germline assignment: CDR1 SGHDN and CDR2 FVKESK. Deletions cut 0 bases from V and 1 base from J, with 14 bases between. CDR3 size: 17 residues. The DNA of the CDR3 is TGTGCCAGCAGCCAAGATCGGATTCCCCCCCGCACAGATACGCAGTATTTT. It translates to CASSQDRIPPRTDTQYF.